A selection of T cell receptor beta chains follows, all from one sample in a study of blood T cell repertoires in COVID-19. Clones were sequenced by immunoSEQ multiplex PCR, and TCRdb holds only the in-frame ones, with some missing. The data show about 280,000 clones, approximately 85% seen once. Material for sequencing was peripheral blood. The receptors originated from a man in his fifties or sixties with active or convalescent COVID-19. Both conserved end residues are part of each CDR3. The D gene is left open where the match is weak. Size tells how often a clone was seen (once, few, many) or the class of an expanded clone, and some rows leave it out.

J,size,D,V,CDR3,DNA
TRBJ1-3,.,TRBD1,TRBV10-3,CAISEDRVAGNTIYF,TGTGCCATCAGTGAAGACAGGGTCGCTGGAAACACCATATATTTT
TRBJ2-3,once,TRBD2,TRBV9,CASSESLAGSGTDTQYF,TGTGCCAGCAGCGAGTCCTTAGCGGGTTCCGGCACAGATACGCAGTATTTT
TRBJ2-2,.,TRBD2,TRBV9,CASSSPASGRVAGTGELFF,TGTGCCAGCAGCTCCCCGGCTAGCGGGAGGGTGGCGGGCACCGGGGAGCTGTTTTTT
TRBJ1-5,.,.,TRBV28,CARLTRMVEGSWSNQPQHF,TGTGCCAGACTTACCCGAATGGTGGAGGGAAGTTGGAGCAATCAGCCCCAGCATTTT
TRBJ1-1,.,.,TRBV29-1,CSVGSGEAFF,TGCAGCGTTGGTAGTGGTGAAGCTTTCTTT
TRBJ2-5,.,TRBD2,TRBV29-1,CSVRGRARETQYF,TGCAGCGTTCGGGGGAGGGCCCGAGAGACCCAGTACTTC
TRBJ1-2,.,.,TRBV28,CASSYRDGYTF,TGTGCCAGCAGCTACAGGGATGGCTACACCTTC
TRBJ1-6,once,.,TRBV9,CASSESPENSPLHF,TGTGCCAGCAGCGAGTCTCCCGAGAACTCACCCCTCCACTTT
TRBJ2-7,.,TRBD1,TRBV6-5,CASRTGVEQYF,TGTGCCAGCAGGACAGGGGTGGAGCAGTACTTC
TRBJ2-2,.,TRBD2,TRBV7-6,CASSLAGLAGVGTGELFF,TGTGCCAGCAGCTTAGCTGGACTAGCGGGAGTTGGTACCGGGGAGCTGTTTTTT
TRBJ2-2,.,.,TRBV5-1,CASSTGTTNTGELFF,TGCGCCAGCAGCACGGGGACAACGAACACCGGGGAGCTGTTTTTT
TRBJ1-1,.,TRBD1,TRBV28,CASSLWAGGAPDTEAFF,TGTGCCAGCAGTTTATGGGCAGGGGGCGCCCCGGACACTGAAGCTTTCTTT
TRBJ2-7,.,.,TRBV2,CASSEAWSHAYEQYF,TGTGCCAGCAGTGAAGCCTGGAGTCATGCCTACGAGCAGTACTTC
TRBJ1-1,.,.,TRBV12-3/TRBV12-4,CASSFRMNTEAFF,TGTGCCAGCAGTTTCAGGATGAACACTGAAGCTTTCTTT
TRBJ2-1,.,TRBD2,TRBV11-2,CASRERGGSSYNEQFF,TGTGCCAGCAGAGAGCGGGGGGGGAGCTCCTACAATGAGCAGTTCTTC
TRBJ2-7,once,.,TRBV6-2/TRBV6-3,CASSYWSSSYEQYF,TGTGCCAGCAGTTACTGGTCTAGCTCCTACGAGCAGTACTTC
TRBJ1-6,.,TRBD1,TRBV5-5,CASSGDSHTPLHF,TGTGCCAGCAGCGGGGACAGTCACACACCCCTCCACTTT
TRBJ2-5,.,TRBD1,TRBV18,CASSRLAGTVRAQYF,TGTGCCAGCTCACGGCTCGCCGGGACAGTCCGCGCCCAGTACTTC
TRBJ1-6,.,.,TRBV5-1,CASKQGINNSPLHF,TGCGCCAGCAAACAGGGAATAAATAATTCACCCCTCCACTTT
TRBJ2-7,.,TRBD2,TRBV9,CASSPSGGSSSYEQYF,TGTGCCAGCAGCCCCTCCGGCGGGAGCAGCTCCTACGAGCAGTACTTC
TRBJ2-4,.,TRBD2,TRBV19,CASSHGLAGDFGIQYF,TGTGCCAGTTCTCACGGGCTAGCGGGAGATTTTGGCATTCAGTACTTC
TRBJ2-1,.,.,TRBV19,CASSIDWTPPYNEQFF,TGTGCCAGTAGTATAGATTGGACACCCCCCTACAATGAGCAGTTCTTC
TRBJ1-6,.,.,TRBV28,CASSFGVGVAGSPLHF,TGTGCCAGCAGTTTCGGGGTTGGGGTGGCAGGTTCACCCCTCCACTTT
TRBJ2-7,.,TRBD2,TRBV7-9,CASSLAGTSSYEQYF,TGTGCCAGCAGCTTAGCCGGGACTAGCTCCTACGAGCAGTACTTC
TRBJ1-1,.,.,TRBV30,CAWSKLGEAFF,TGTGCCTGGAGTAAACTCGGTGAAGCTTTCTTT
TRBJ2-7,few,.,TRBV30,CAWGGGGHYEQYF,TGTGCCTGGGGGGGCGGGGGACACTACGAGCAGTACTTC
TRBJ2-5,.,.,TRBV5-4,CASSLASQETQYF,TGTGCCAGCAGCTTGGCCAGCCAAGAGACCCAGTACTTC
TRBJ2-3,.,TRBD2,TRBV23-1,CASSQYPSGGRGTDTQYF,TGCGCCAGCAGTCAATATCCTAGCGGGGGACGGGGCACAGATACGCAGTATTTT
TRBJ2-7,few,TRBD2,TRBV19,CASSIVSGSTYEQYF,TGTGCCAGTAGTATAGTTAGCGGGAGCACCTACGAGCAGTACTTC
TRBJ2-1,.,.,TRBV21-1,CASSYGLAGVSEQFF,TGTGCCAGCAGCTACGGACTAGCGGGAGTTAGTGAGCAGTTCTTC
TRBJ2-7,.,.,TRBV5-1,CASSFQGDFAYEQYF,TGCGCCAGCAGCTTCCAAGGGGATTTTGCCTACGAGCAGTACTTC
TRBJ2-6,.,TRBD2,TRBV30,CAWSRPGLADNSGANVLTF,TGTGCCTGGAGTCGTCCGGGACTAGCGGACAACTCTGGGGCCAACGTCCTGACTTTC
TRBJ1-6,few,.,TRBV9,CASSEQGSYNSPLHF,TGTGCCAGCAGCGAACAGGGTTCCTATAATTCACCCCTCCACTTT
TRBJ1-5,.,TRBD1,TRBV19,CASRQGGINQPQHF,TGTGCCAGCCGACAGGGAGGAATCAATCAGCCCCAGCATTTT
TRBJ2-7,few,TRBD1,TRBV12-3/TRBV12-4,CASSSNRGEQYF,TGTGCCAGCAGTTCTAACAGGGGTGAGCAGTACTTC
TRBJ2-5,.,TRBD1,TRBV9,CASSLTAGTGWVETQYF,TGTGCCAGCAGCTTAACAGCCGGGACAGGGTGGGTAGAGACCCAGTACTTC
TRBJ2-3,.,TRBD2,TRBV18,CASSPDGGRGDTQYF,TGTGCCAGCTCACCAGATGGCGGGAGGGGAGATACGCAGTATTTT
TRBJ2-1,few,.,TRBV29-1,CSASGGGLYNEQFF,TGCAGCGCAAGCGGCGGAGGGCTTTACAATGAGCAGTTCTTC
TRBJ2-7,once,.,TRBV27,CASSPQEKRYEQYF,TGTGCCAGCAGTCCACAGGAGAAACGCTACGAGCAGTACTTC
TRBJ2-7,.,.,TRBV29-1,CSVRLSGALFEQYF,TGCAGCGTACGATTATCGGGAGCCTTGTTCGAGCAGTACTTC
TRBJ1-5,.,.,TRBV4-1,CASSIDRHQPQHF,TGCGCCAGCAGCATAGACAGGCATCAGCCCCAGCATTTT
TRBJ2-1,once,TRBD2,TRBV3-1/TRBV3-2,CASSQDGPGLPRNEQFF,TGTGCCAGCAGCCAAGATGGACCGGGACTACCCCGGAATGAGCAGTTCTTC
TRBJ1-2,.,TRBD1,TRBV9,CASSVGDSPNYGYTF,TGTGCCAGCAGCGTAGGGGACAGTCCTAACTATGGCTACACCTTC